This is a list of T cell receptor beta chains from one sample in a study of T cell repertoires in cytomegalovirus infection. TCRdb analysed the reads with MiXCR anew, one entry per CDR3 protein. The table has about 400,000 distinct CDR3 sequences, around 18% seen once. Sequencing was carried out using PBMCs. These receptor sequences come from a human donor in good health (CMV status not recorded). Some clones in this sample may be carry-over from other donors' samples. Both conserved end residues are part of each CDR3. Each record gives: CDR3 DNA, CDR3 protein, V gene, clone size, J gene, D gene. The D gene is left open where the match is weak. A clone size is listed for some rows: how often the clone was seen (once, few, many), or a class if it is expanded.

TGTGCCACCGAGGGGGTTGGGGCCATTCAGTACTTC | CATEGVGAIQYF | TRBV7-9 | . | TRBJ2-4 | .
TGCGCCAGCGGCCAAGAACAGGGGGCCAATCAGCCCCAGCATTTT | CASGQEQGANQPQHF | TRBV4-1 | . | TRBJ1-5 | TRBD1
TGTGCCAGCAGCTCACCGGGACAGGGACTTTGGTACACCTTC | CASSSPGQGLWYTF | TRBV7-4 | . | TRBJ1-2 | TRBD1
TGCAGCGTTAGGCGCGGGGGCTCCTACGAGCAGTACTTC | CSVRRGGSYEQYF | TRBV29-1 | . | TRBJ2-7 | TRBD2
TGTGCCAGCAAATTAGCAGGGTCTGATGAGCAGTTCTTC | CASKLAGSDEQFF | TRBV7-2 | many | TRBJ2-1 | .
TGTGCCAGCAAATTGACAGCTAGCTATGGCTACACCTTC | CASKLTASYGYTF | TRBV2 | many | TRBJ1-2 | .
TGTGCCAGCAGCCGGCCCCTAGGGTATTTGAATGAGCAGTTCTTC | CASSRPLGYLNEQFF | TRBV7-2 | many | TRBJ2-1 | .
TGTGCCAGCAGTCCGGACAGGGGGCAGTCAGATACGCAGTATTTT | CASSPDRGQSDTQYF | TRBV2 | . | TRBJ2-3 | TRBD1
TGTGCCAGCGCCCTCAGGGACCTTAGCACAGATACGCAGTATTTT | CASALRDLSTDTQYF | TRBV7-2 | few | TRBJ2-3 | .
TGTGCCAGCAAACGCGGGGGGGCCCTCAGAGAGACCCAGTACTTC | CASKRGGALRETQYF | TRBV28 | few | TRBJ2-5 | TRBD2
TGCAGCGTTGCAAGCACAGATACGCAGTATTTT | CSVASTDTQYF | TRBV29-1 | . | TRBJ2-3 | .
TGTGCCAGCAGTTCACAATACGGAGGGAAGGGCTACGAGCAGTACTTC | CASSSQYGGKGYEQYF | TRBV28 | few | TRBJ2-7 | .
TGTGCCAGCAGCTTATACGGGACAGGGTCTGAAGAGCAGTACTTC | CASSLYGTGSEEQYF | TRBV7-9 | . | TRBJ2-7 | TRBD1
TGTGCCAGCAGCCAAGATTTTTTGACTGAAGCTTTCTTT | CASSQDFLTEAFF | TRBV14 | few | TRBJ1-1 | .
TGTGCCAGCAGTGACGCATCGACGGAGACCCAGTACTTC | CASSDASTETQYF | TRBV2 | few | TRBJ2-5 | .
TGTGCCATCAGGTCCGGGACAGGGTACAATGAGCAGTTCTTC | CAIRSGTGYNEQFF | TRBV10-3 | . | TRBJ2-1 | TRBD1
TGCGCCAGCAAAACCACGGACTCACCACAAGAGACCCAGTACTTC | CASKTTDSPQETQYF | TRBV4-1 | few | TRBJ2-5 | .
TGTGCCAGCAGCGCGGGACTGCTCTATGGCTACACCTTC | CASSAGLLYGYTF | TRBV7-2 | few | TRBJ1-2 | .
TGCAGTGCTACTTGGGACATTAACTATGGCTACACCTTC | CSATWDINYGYTF | TRBV20-1 | few | TRBJ1-2 | .
TGTGCCAGCAGTTACAAGGGTGAAGATACGCAGTATTTT | CASSYKGEDTQYF | TRBV6-2/TRBV6-3 | . | TRBJ2-3 | .
TGTGCCAGCAGCCCCCGCGAGCCGTCTGAAGCTTTCTTT | CASSPREPSEAFF | TRBV7-9 | many | TRBJ1-1 | .
TGTGCCAGCTCACCATACAATTCAAGACAGGGCACTGAAGCTTTCTTT | CASSPYNSRQGTEAFF | TRBV18 | few | TRBJ1-1 | TRBD1
TGTGCCAGCAGAGACTCTAGGGATCTGGTTGAGCAGTACTTC | CASRDSRDLVEQYF | TRBV6-1 | few | TRBJ2-7 | .
TGTGCCAGCAGTTACCTAAACCGGGCCGGGGAGCTGTTTTTT | CASSYLNRAGELFF | TRBV6-5 | many | TRBJ2-2 | .
TGTGCCAGCAGTTGGACCGGGACCGTGCGCACAGATACGCAGTATTTT | CASSWTGTVRTDTQYF | TRBV6-2/TRBV6-3 | many | TRBJ2-3 | .
TGTGCCAGCAGTTACAACCCGAGGACTAGCGGGACCGTTGAGCAGTTCTTC | CASSYNPRTSGTVEQFF | TRBV6-6 | . | TRBJ2-1 | TRBD2
TGTGCCAGCCTCAAGCCAGTCGGCGAAGAGACCCAGTACTTC | CASLKPVGEETQYF | TRBV7-9 | few | TRBJ2-5 | .
TGTGCCGTGAGGGATATGAACACTGAAGCTTTCTTT | CAVRDMNTEAFF | TRBV7-6 | many | TRBJ1-1 | .